Sequencing of this TCR beta chain was carried out in a study of T cell changes during pregnancy in multiple sclerosis. Between the trimmed V and J ends, which lost 2 bases and 0 bases, there was a span of 8 bases. The CDR3 length is 16 residues. The germline V gene encodes CDR1 MNHEY and CDR2 SVGAGI. Libraries were prepared by immunoSEQ multiplex PCR; TCRdb keeps only in-frame clonotypes and omits some of them. Here the sample spans tens of thousands of clones, around 92% being singletons. Sequencing was carried out using peripheral blood. The chain employs TRBV6-5 and TRBJ2-6; D is undetermined. The receptor's source is a female donor with multiple sclerosis, enrolled in a pregnancy study. Here the CDR3 reads CASSYGKPSGANVLTF. CDR3 DNA sequence: TGTGCCAGCAGTTACGGGAAGCCCTCTGGGGCCAACGTCCTGACTTTC.